The sequence of this T cell receptor beta chain was determined in a study of Graves' ophthalmopathy and Graves' hyperthyroidism. This clonotype was counted ten times or more. What it binds is not known. For repertoire sequencing, the TCR beta CDR3 regions were amplified from RNA transcripts. First-round RT-PCR employed HTBI primers, with a second-round multiplex PCR after it. TCRdb analysed the multiplex PCR reads with MiXCR anew, one entry per CDR3 protein. This sample has fewer than 400,000 distinct CDR3 sequences, with 15% to 20% found just once. Uncontrolled infections, pregnancy, lactation or other autoimmune diseases led to patient exclusion. PBMCs had their origin in fresh peripheral blood (about 10 ml). Study-level results: Clonotypes were expanded in thyroid at above 0.001 frequency, and most also appeared in blood.

This CDR3 region has 18 residues. J gave up 2 bases and V 1 base, and 10 bases lay outside the gene matches. The V gene is TRBV12-3 or TRBV12-4, the J gene TRBJ1-1, with 10 positions matching TRBD1. The receptor was isolated from a woman aged 18-29 years with Graves' ophthalmopathy. The sequenced sample was peripheral blood. This CDR3 reads CASSLVTGGVPRNTEAFF. The CDR3 nucleotides read TGTGCCAGCAGTTTAGTGACAGGGGGCGTCCCACGAAACACTGAAGCTTTCTTT.